One and the same sample provided the 15 T cell receptor beta chains below, sequenced in a study of T cells in localized non-small cell lung cancer (dated by TCRdb to between 2020 and 2021). The library was built by means of the immunoSEQ multiplex PCR assay. Sourced from immuneACCESS, this table was stored by TCRdb with only in-frame sequences that have V and J called. A share of the clones is absent; for the studies checked, an unresolved V gene accounts for under half, and the remainder has no known explanation. The table for this sample lists around 100,000 clones; about 87% of them were counted only once. More than 14% of the sample is held by the ten biggest clonotypes. Sequencing used peripheral blood, obtained before any cancer treatment. These receptors all stem from a man aged 40-75 years with stage I squamous cell lung carcinoma.

This clone was seen just once. The chain combines TRBV15 with TRBJ2-1, with 9 bases lining up with TRBD1. The CDR3 loop spans 18 amino acids. The trim removed 0 bases at V and 5 bases at J, leaving 11 bases unmatched. The germline CDR1 and CDR2 sequences are LNHNV and YYDKDF (reference sequence). The CDR3 region has the DNA TGTGCCACCAGCAGAGATGTTCGCGGGACAGGGTACCACAATGAGCAGTTCTTC. It yields the protein CATSRDVRGTGYHNEQFF.

This chain links TRBV4-3 with TRBJ1-1; 7 nucleotides match TRBD1. V was pared by 3 bases and J by 5 bases, with 9 bases of the junction left unmatched. Germline assignment: CDR1 LGHNA and CDR2 YSLEER. The CDR3 runs 15 residues. The CDR3 loop reads CASSQGGYRGTEAFF. The DNA of the CDR3 is TGCGCCAGCAGCCAGGGGGGGTACAGGGGAACTGAAGCTTTCTTT.

This clone was observed a single time. The chain links TRBV7-7 to TRBJ2-3; D remains unclear. The CDR3 runs 13 residues. CDR1 is SSHAT, CDR2 FNYEAQ, per germline (reference sequence). V lost 5 bases to trimming and J lost 3 bases, with 9 bases between them. The CDR3 reads CASSTRPTDTQYF. DNA for the CDR3: TGTGCCAGCAGCACCCGACCAACAGATACGCAGTATTTT.

A single count supports this clone. The DNA for the CDR3 is TGTGCCAGTAGTATAGCAGGGACCCGAGTCAACTATGGCTACACCTTC. It specifies CASSIAGTRVNYGYTF. J is TRBJ1-2 and V is TRBV19; tentatively, D is TRBD1 (5 bases). The CDR3 extends over 16 amino acids. The germline V gene has CDR1 LNHDA and CDR2 SQIVND (reference sequence). V lost 1 base and J lost 2, with 14 bases in between.

The CDR3 here is CASKRTGVHEQFF. The CDR3 DNA reads TGTGCCAGCAAAAGAACAGGGGTCCATGAGCAGTTCTTC. J is TRBJ2-1 and V is TRBV28; TRBD1 matches 7 bases. This CDR3 spans 13 amino acids. V shed 7 bases, J shed 8 bases, and the junction held 8 bases outside the gene matches. The germline V gene has CDR1 MDHEN and CDR2 SYDVKM.

This chain joins TRBV28 and TRBJ1-2, with 8 nucleotides matching TRBD1. The V gene end was trimmed by 6 bases and the J gene end by 1 base; junction bases not matched to a gene: 10. This CDR3 is 16 amino acids long. Germline V gives CDR1 MDHEN, CDR2 SYDVKM. This chain's CDR3 is CASRKQGELGNYGYTF. The DNA for the CDR3 is TGTGCCAGCAGGAAACAGGGGGAGTTAGGTAACTATGGCTACACCTTC.

This chain joins TRBV5-1 and TRBJ2-3, with TRBD1 as a possible D gene (5 bases). The germline CDR1 and CDR2 sequences are SGHRS and YFSETQ. V was cut by 2 bases and J by 5 bases, with 15 bases left in between. The CDR3 spans 15 residues. CDR3 region: CASSLSGPFRDTQYF. For the CDR3, the DNA is TGCGCCAGCAGCTTATCAGGGCCCTTCCGAGATACGCAGTATTTT.

The J gene is TRBJ2-7, the V gene TRBV5-1; TRBD1 matches at 8 bases. Trimming at V came to 6 bases and at J to 6 bases, leaving 8 bases not matched to a gene. The length of the CDR3 is 13 residues. Looked up from germline, CDR1 is SGHRS and CDR2 is YFSETQ. CDR3 region: CASNWGTGREQYF. DNA for the CDR3: TGCGCCAGCAACTGGGGGACAGGCCGCGAGCAGTACTTC.

This chain connects TRBV6-4 to TRBJ1-2; 7 positions agree with TRBD1. J was trimmed by 10 bases and V by 3 bases; bases with no gene match: 8. CDR1 and CDR2 from the germline V gene are MRHNA and SNTAGT. The CDR3 has 13 residues. The CDR3 nucleotides read TGTGCCAGCAGTGAATCACAGGGGACTACCTACACCTTC. The encoded protein is CASSESQGTTYTF.

This clone appeared once. The chain is built from TRBV5-4 and TRBJ1-1; D is unresolved. The germline CDR1 and CDR2 sequences are SGHNT and YYREEE (reference sequence). The CDR3 has 14 amino acids. The V end lost 3 bases, the J end lost 11 bases, and 20 bases lay between the germline ends. DNA for the CDR3: TGTGCCAGCAGCTCACAGAAGGAAGACGCTCAGGCTTTCTTT. Its translation is CASSSQKEDAQAFF.

V is TRBV2 and J is TRBJ2-1; D may be TRBD2 (6 bases). V lost 8 bases and J 4 bases, leaving 6 bases between the germline ends. This CDR3 has 11 amino acids. The germline V gene has CDR1 SNHLY and CDR2 FYNNEI. The CDR3 here is CASREYNEQFF. Written as DNA, the CDR3 is TGTGCCAGCCGGGAGTACAATGAGCAGTTCTTC.

Written as DNA, the CDR3 is TGCGCCAGCAGCTTGTCAGGGCCCGAGACCCAGTACTTC. Its protein is CASSLSGPETQYF. The chain links TRBV5-1 to TRBJ2-5; TRBD1 is a possible D gene (5 bases). The V end lost 1 base, the J end lost 5 bases, and 9 bases lay between the germline ends. The germline gives CDR1 SGHRS, CDR2 YFSETQ. The CDR3 consists of 13 residues.

J is TRBJ1-3 and V is TRBV6-1; perhaps TRBD1 as D (6 bases). Germline CDR1 and CDR2: MNHNS and SASEGT. This CDR3 is built from 15 residues. The ends were cut back, 3 bases at V and 4 bases at J, with 13 bases in the middle. The CDR3: CASSDPTGMGNTIYF. CDR3 bases: TGTGCCAGCAGTGACCCCACAGGGATGGGAAACACCATATATTTT.

This chain joins TRBV18 and TRBJ1-1; the match to TRBD1 covers 10 bases. V was pared by 1 base and J by 3 bases, with 8 bases of the junction left unmatched. The CDR3 has 17 amino acids. CDR1 KGHSH and CDR2 LQKENI come from the germline V gene. The CDR3 is CASSPLTGGGWDTEAFF. In DNA form, the CDR3 reads TGTGCCAGCTCACCACTGACAGGGGGCGGTTGGGACACTGAAGCTTTCTTT. The full variable domain, in which reference TRBV18 and TRBJ1-1 provide the parts outside the CDR3, is NAGVMQNPRHLVRRRGQEARLRCSPMKGHSHVYWYRQLPEEGLKFMVYLQKENIIDESGMPKERFSAEFPKEGPSILRIQQVVRGDSAAYFCASSPLTGGGWDTEAFFGQGTRLTVV.

The chain recombines TRBV5-6 with TRBJ2-5, with D perhaps being TRBD1 or TRBD2 (5 bases each). Trimming left V 3 bases short and J 0 bases short, with 12 bases between. Germline loops: CDR1 SGHDT, CDR2 YYEEEE. The CDR3 has 15 residues. DNA for the CDR3: TGTGCCAGCAGCTCCGTGGTGGGGGACCAAGAGACCCAGTACTTC. It encodes CASSSVVGDQETQYF. Variable domain in full (rest from reference TRBV5-6 and TRBJ2-5): DAGVTQSPTHLIKTRGQQVTLRCSPKSGHDTVSWYQQALGQGPQFIFQYYEEEERQRGNFPDRFSGHQFPNYSSELNVNALLLGDSALYLCASSSVVGDQETQYFGPGTRLLVL.